Shown below are 7 T cell receptor beta chains from a single sample sequenced in a study of T cells in Graves' hyperthyroidism and ophthalmopathy (dated by TCRdb to about 2019). Libraries were made using multiplex PCR. The sequencer was an Illumina HiSeq 2000. Amplification of TCR beta CDR3 regions was carried out from RNA transcripts. A first-round RT-PCR of the TCR CDR3 used the HTBI primer set with the Qiagen OneStep RT-PCR kit. TCRdb itself trimmed the public reads at Q25 with fastp, ran MiXCR and retained productive beta chains. Rows with a matching CDR3 protein are joined into one entry that keeps the most common DNA and genes. This sample comprises 300,000 or so distinct CDR3 sequences, roughly 23% of them detected only once. The ten biggest clones cover around half of the sample. The specimen was blood. These receptors all come from a woman between 50 and 59 years old with Graves' hyperthyroidism.

This clonotype turned up a few times. The DNA of the CDR3 is TGTGCCAGCAGCCGACAGGGAGACTACGAGCAGTACTTC. This gives the protein CASSRQGDYEQYF. The rearrangement joins TRBV6-2 or TRBV6-3 to TRBJ2-7, with TRBD1 identical over 7 bases. With V trimmed by 6 bases and J by 3 bases, 5 bases remained unmatched. This CDR3 is built from 13 residues. Germline values: CDR1 MNHEY, CDR2 SVGEGT.

This clonotype was observed at least ten times. The chain joins TRBV30 to TRBJ1-5; a possible D gene is TRBD1 (5 bases). Trimming removed 3 bases from V and 0 bases from J, with 15 bases in between. The length of the CDR3 is 16 residues. Germline V lookup: CDR1 GTSNPN, CDR2 SVGIG (reference sequence). CDR3 loop: CAWSRWAGSSNQPQHF. The DNA for the CDR3 is TGTGCCTGGAGCCGGTGGGCAGGGTCTAGCAATCAGCCCCAGCATTTT.

This clonotype was seen repeatedly, ten times or more. The chain combines TRBV20-1 with TRBJ2-7, with TRBD1 matching over 10 bases. With 3 bases clipped from V and 2 bases from J, the junction kept 7 bases outside the gene matches. The CDR3 totals 15 residues. The germline CDR1 and CDR2 sequences are DFQATT and SNEGSKA (reference sequence). The CDR3 protein is CSASKGGTGAYEQYF. The CDR3 coding sequence is TGCAGTGCTAGTAAAGGGGGGACAGGGGCCTACGAGCAGTACTTC.

There are a few counts of this clonotype. This chain links TRBV10-3 with TRBJ1-5; D might be TRBD1 (5 bases). The CDR3 extends over 12 amino acids. Germline values: CDR1 ENHRY, CDR2 SYGVKD. Trimming took 6 bases from V and 6 from J, leaving 9 bases between them. CDR3 sequence reads: CAISGGGQPQHF. Written as DNA, the CDR3 is TGTGCCATCAGCGGGGGAGGTCAGCCCCAGCATTTT.

The chain uses TRBV2 and TRBJ1-1; D uncertain. CDR3 length equals 14 residues. V dropped 7 bases and J dropped 0 bases, with 12 bases sitting between them. The germline V gene encodes CDR1 SNHLY and CDR2 FYNNEI. CDR3 amino acids: CASTEGRLNTEAFF. CDR3 DNA sequence: TGTGCCAGCACCGAAGGACGGCTGAACACTGAAGCTTTCTTT.

This clonotype was detected ten times or more. The rearrangement links TRBV29-1 to TRBJ2-2, with 7 bases that match TRBD1. Germline CDR1 reads SQVTM; CDR2 reads ANQGSEA. The CDR3 is made up of 14 amino acids. Unmatched junction bases numbered 5, after V lost 4 bases and J lost 3 bases. Here the CDR3 DNA reads TGCAGCGTTGTGAGGGGGCAAGACACCGGGGAGCTGTTTTTT. It specifies CSVVRGQDTGELFF.

This clonotype was picked up many times. The chain recombines TRBV20-1 with TRBJ1-2; 7 bases align to TRBD1. The ends lost 3 bases at V and 4 bases at J; junction bases unmatched: 14. Germline V gene lookup returns CDR1 DFQATT and CDR2 SNEGSKA (reference sequence). The CDR3 has 16 residues. The CDR3 here is CSARALSGQKSYGYTF. DNA for the CDR3: TGCAGTGCTAGGGCACTTTCGGGACAGAAGTCCTATGGCTACACCTTC.